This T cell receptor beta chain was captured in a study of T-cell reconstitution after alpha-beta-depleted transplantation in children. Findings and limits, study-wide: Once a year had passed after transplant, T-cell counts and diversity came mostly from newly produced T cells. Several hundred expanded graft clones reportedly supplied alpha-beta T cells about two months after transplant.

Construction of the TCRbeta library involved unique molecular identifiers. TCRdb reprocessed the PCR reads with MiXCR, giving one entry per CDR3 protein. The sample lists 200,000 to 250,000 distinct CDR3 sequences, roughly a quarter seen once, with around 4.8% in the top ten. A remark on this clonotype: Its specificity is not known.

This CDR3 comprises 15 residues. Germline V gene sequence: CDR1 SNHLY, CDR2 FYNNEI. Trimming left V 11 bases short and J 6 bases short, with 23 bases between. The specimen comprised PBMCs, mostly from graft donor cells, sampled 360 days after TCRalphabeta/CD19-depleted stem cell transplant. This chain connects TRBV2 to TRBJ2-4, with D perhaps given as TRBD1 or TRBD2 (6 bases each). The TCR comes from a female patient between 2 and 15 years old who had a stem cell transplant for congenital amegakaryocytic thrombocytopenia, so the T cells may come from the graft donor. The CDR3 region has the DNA TGTGCCTCCTCAACTAGGGGGGAGCGAGGAAACATTCAGTACTTC. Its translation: CASSTRGERGNIQYF.